The 26 T cell receptor beta chains below were found in one sample sequenced in a study of identical twins. TCRdb called the 5' RACE reads again in MiXCR, with one record for every CDR3 protein. The sample lists some 1,600,000 distinct CDR3 sequences, 25% to 35% occurring once. The sequenced sample was cord blood. The receptors were gathered from a newborn girl in good health.

Comments on this clonotype: It may be a read error: a sequence one base away is much more abundant. The rearrangement uses TRBV29-1 and TRBJ2-1, with TRBD2 matching 9 bases. The tail of the sequence fits TRBJ2-7 better, so the J call may be wrong. The CDR3 totals 15 residues. Germline V CDR1 and CDR2: SQVTM, ANQGSEA. The CDR3 loop is CSVVPLAGSYNEQYF. Written as DNA, the CDR3 is TGCAGCGTTGTGCCCCTAGCGGGATCCTACAATGAGCAGTACTTC.

The V call is TRBV21-1, the J call TRBJ1-6. TRBV21-1 is a documented pseudogene. This CDR3 has 20 amino acids. As DNA, the CDR3 is TGTGCCAGCAGCAAATCAGGAGGGTCCCCTTACAACTCCTATAATTCACCCCTCCACTTT. This gives the protein CASSKSGGSPYNSYNSPLHF.

The genes are TRBV20-1 and TRBJ2-1; possible D gene TRBD2, 6 bases. The V end was cut by 2 bases, the J end by 1 base, with 15 bases between. The CDR3 extends over 16 amino acids. In germline, CDR1 is DFQATT, CDR2 SNEGSKA (reference sequence). CDR3 protein: CSARSIIADSYNEQFF. The CDR3 coding sequence is TGCAGTGCTAGATCTATCATAGCGGATTCCTACAATGAGCAGTTCTTC.

This rearrangement joins TRBV10-3 to TRBJ1-2, with unresolved D. This CDR3 is 12 amino acids long. CDR1 is ENHRY, CDR2 SYGVKD, per germline. V dropped 6 bases and J dropped 6 bases, with 11 bases sitting between them. CDR3 in DNA: TGTGCCATCAGCCAGCCAACCCATGGCTACACCTTC. Translation gives CAISQPTHGYTF.

This rearrangement joins TRBV4-2 to TRBJ2-7; D call uncertain. The CDR3 is 13 amino acids. The germline gives CDR1 LGHNA, CDR2 YNFKEQ. V lost 1 base, J lost 3 bases, and 7 bases lay in between. The CDR3 bases are TGTGCCAGCAGCCAAGGGTTTCGCTACGAGCAGTACTTC. Translating gives CASSQGFRYEQYF.

The chain uses TRBV20-1 and TRBJ2-7; D might be TRBD1 (5 bases). The CDR3 runs to 14 residues. Germline CDR1 reads DFQATT; CDR2 reads SNEGSKA (reference sequence). V was shortened by 1 base and J by 1 base, with 11 bases between the two germline ends. The CDR3 sequence: CSARVKGESYEQYF. In DNA, the CDR3 is TGCAGTGCTAGAGTAAAAGGGGAATCCTACGAGCAGTACTTC.

The CDR3 reads CASSQGLAGGKYF. The CDR3 coding sequence is TGTGCCAGCAGCCAAGGACTAGCGGGGGGAAAGTACTTC. The V gene is TRBV3-1, the J gene TRBJ2-5; the match to TRBD2 covers 13 bases. CDR3 length: 13 amino acids. The germline CDR1 and CDR2 sequences are LGHDT and YNNKEL (reference sequence). The ends lost 1 base at V and 12 bases at J; junction bases unmatched: 2.

On this clonotype itself: Its ends do not fully match the called genes, so a read error is possible. The J gene is TRBJ1-2, the V gene TRBV10-3, with D unclear. The germline V gene encodes CDR1 ENHRY and CDR2 SYGVKD. This CDR3 region has 13 residues. This CDR3 reads CAIKRTVIYGYIF. CDR3 coding DNA: TGTGCCATCAAAAGGACGGTAATCTATGGCTACATCTTC.

The CDR3: CASSQDISARGELFF. CDR3 nucleotides: TGTGCCAGCAGCCAAGATATTTCGGCCCGCGGGGAGCTGTTTTTT. The gene calls are TRBV4-2 and TRBJ2-2; D is undetermined. Germline V gene lookup returns CDR1 LGHNA and CDR2 YNFKEQ. This CDR3 is built from 15 residues. V was shortened by 0 bases and J by 7 bases, with 12 bases between the two germline ends.

As DNA, the CDR3 is TGCAGTGCTAGCTCCCTCGGTGGCTACACCTTC. Translating gives CSASSLGGYTF. This chain connects TRBV20-1 to TRBJ1-2; D is unresolved. This CDR3 has 11 amino acids. Germline-derived CDR1 and CDR2 are DFQATT and SNEGSKA (reference sequence). Between the trimmed V and J ends, which lost 3 bases and 7 bases, there was a span of 9 bases.

This clonotype was counted only a few times. The rearrangement links TRBV27 to TRBJ1-4; 9 nucleotides align to TRBD1. The germline V gene encodes CDR1 MNHEY and CDR2 SMNVEV (reference sequence). This CDR3 is built from 15 residues. V dropped 4 bases and J dropped 7; count of bases not matched to a gene: 7. Here the CDR3 reads CASSSQQGASEKLFF. In DNA form, the CDR3 reads TGTGCCAGCAGTTCCCAACAGGGGGCTAGTGAAAAACTGTTTTTT.

The chain employs TRBV15 and TRBJ2-4; a possible D gene is TRBD1 (5 bases). The DNA end lines up better with TRBJ2-7; the J call may be wrong. The CDR3 runs 14 residues. Germline values: CDR1 LNHNV, CDR2 YYDKDF (reference sequence). CDR3: CATSPRGRYYEQYF. The CDR3 coding sequence is TGTGCCACCAGCCCTAGGGGAAGGTACTACGAGCAGTACTTC.

As to this clonotype: This clone may be a read error of a much larger clone one base away. For the CDR3, the DNA is TGTGCCATCAGTGATCCCGGGACTAGCGGGAGGGCTAAATACAATGGGCAGTTCTTC. This translates into CAISDPGTSGRAKYNGQFF. This sequence joins TRBV10-3 and TRBJ2-1, with 16 bases fitting TRBD2. Germline CDR1 is ENHRY and CDR2 is SYGVKD. The CDR3 runs 19 residues.

This chain joins TRBV13 and TRBJ2-1; 9 nucleotides agree with TRBD2. Germline-derived CDR1 and CDR2 are PRHDT and FYEKMQ (reference sequence). V shed 0 bases and J 9 bases; nucleotides not matched to a gene: 15. There are 18 residues in the CDR3. CDR3 in amino acids: CASSLGLSGGGAKGEQFF. The CDR3 DNA is TGTGCCAGCAGCTTAGGCCTAAGTGGCGGGGGGGCCAAAGGTGAGCAGTTCTTC.

This clonotype has a single count. The chain has TRBV6-5 and TRBJ2-7, with 7 bases that match TRBD1. The CDR3 covers 17 residues. The germline gives CDR1 MNHEY, CDR2 SVGAGI. V trimming: 0 bases; J trimming: 7 bases; junction bases outside the gene matches: 15. Here the CDR3 reads CASSYSTLGGAGDEQYF. CDR3 sequence (DNA): TGTGCCAGCAGTTACTCGACCTTAGGGGGCGCGGGTGATGAGCAGTACTTC.

This clonotype was counted ten times or more. The V call is TRBV6-1, the J call TRBJ2-3, with D possibly being TRBD2 (5 bases). The CDR3 runs to 12 residues. Trimming cost V 7 bases and J 2 bases, with 7 bases left between them. Germline V lookup: CDR1 MNHNS, CDR2 SASEGT. In nucleotides, the CDR3 is TGTGCCAGCACCGGGAACACAGATACGCAGTATTTT. Translated, it gives CASTGNTDTQYF.

The J gene is TRBJ2-3, the V gene TRBV7-9; 9 bases match TRBD2. CDR3 size: 16 residues. Germline V gene sequence: CDR1 SEHNR, CDR2 FQNEAQ (reference sequence). V lost 5 bases, J lost 2 bases, and 8 bases stayed unmatched. CDR3 protein: CASSPVKRGVTDTQYF. Written as DNA, the CDR3 is TGTGCCAGCAGCCCTGTAAAGCGGGGGGTCACAGATACGCAGTATTTT.

A single count supports this clonotype. The genes are TRBV10-3 and TRBJ1-1, with TRBD1 identical over 7 bases. The CDR3 consists of 14 residues. V dropped 11 bases and J dropped 0; count of bases not matched to a gene: 9. In germline, CDR1 is ENHRY, CDR2 SYGVKD. The CDR3 DNA is TGTGCCGTACATTCCGGGACAGTGAACACTGAAGCTTTCTTT. Its translation: CAVHSGTVNTEAFF.

The rearrangement uses TRBV15 and TRBJ2-3; 15 nucleotides line up with TRBD2. J gave up 4 bases and V 0 bases, and 11 bases lay outside the gene matches. The CDR3 consists of 20 residues. Germline loops: CDR1 LNHNV, CDR2 YYDKDF (reference sequence). For the CDR3, the DNA is TGTGCCACCAGCAGAGATCTTGGACTAGCGGGAGGGCCTTCCGCAGATACGCAGTATTTT. Encoded protein: CATSRDLGLAGGPSADTQYF.

The chain links TRBV20-1 to TRBJ2-7, with D possibly TRBD1 on 5 matching bases. The germline V gene encodes CDR1 DFQATT and CDR2 SNEGSKA (reference sequence). The CDR3 totals 13 residues. The ends were cut back, 1 base at V and 4 bases at J, with 11 bases in the middle. Here the CDR3 reads CSARVPQGYEQYF. The CDR3 coding sequence is TGCAGTGCTAGAGTCCCCCAGGGTTACGAGCAGTACTTC.

Notes on this clonotype: One junction end disagrees with the germline gene, perhaps due to a read error. The chain carries TRBV5-1 and TRBJ1-6; tentative D call: TRBD1 (5 bases). The germline CDR1 and CDR2 sequences are SGHRS and YFSETQ. This CDR3 is built from 17 residues. The CDR3 protein is CASSLVGFDSYNSPPHF. CDR3 bases: TGCGCCAGCAGCTTGGTGGGCTTCGACAGTTATAATTCACCCCCCCACTTT.

This clonotype has a handful of counts. The chain is built from TRBV28 and TRBJ1-6; 7 bases align to TRBD1. J lost 7 bases, V lost 8 bases, and 8 bases had no gene match. CDR1 is MDHEN and CDR2 is SYDVKM in the germline V gene. The CDR3 has 14 residues. DNA of the CDR3: TGTGCCAGCTCTCAGGGGGGCAAGAATTCACCCCTCCACTTT. Translating gives CASSQGGKNSPLHF. Together with reference TRBV28 and TRBJ1-6, the CDR3 gives the full variable domain: DVKVTQSSRYLVKRTGEKVFLECVQDMDHENMFWYRQDPGLGLRLIYFSYDVKMKEKGDIPEGYSVSREKKERFSLILESASTNQTSMYLCASSQGGKNSPLHFGNGTRLTVT.

This chain uses TRBV3-1 with TRBJ2-4; TRBD2 aligns across 11 bases. The J call may be incorrect, as the DNA end agrees better with TRBJ2-7. The CDR3 contains 17 residues. Per germline, CDR1 LGHDT and CDR2 YNNKEL (reference sequence). CDR3 protein: CASSQESASGRRYEQYF. In DNA form, the CDR3 reads TGTGCCAGCAGCCAAGAGTCAGCTAGCGGGAGGAGGTACGAGCAGTACTTC.

The genes are TRBV6-5 and TRBJ2-7; 9 bases are a match to TRBD1. The germline CDR1 and CDR2 sequences are MNHEY and SVGAGI. The CDR3 contains 15 residues. The J segment lost 3 bases and the V segment lost 2 bases, leaving 5 bases of the junction unmatched. The CDR3 sequence is CASSYAWDRDYEQYF. The DNA for the CDR3 is TGTGCCAGCAGTTACGCATGGGACAGGGACTACGAGCAGTACTTC.

This clonotype has only a few counts. The CDR3 coding sequence is TGTGCCAGCAGCCAAGTCGGACTGAGGTATGGCTACACCTTC. This codes for CASSQVGLRYGYTF. V is TRBV3-1 and J is TRBJ1-2; no clear D gene. The CDR3 has 14 amino acids. Trimming shortened V by 1 base and J by 5 bases, and 11 bases separated the two germline ends. Germline V gives CDR1 LGHDT, CDR2 YNNKEL (reference sequence). The whole variable domain, remainder taken from reference TRBV3-1 and TRBJ1-2, is DTAVSQTPKYLVTQMGNDKSIKCEQNLGHDTMYWYKQDSKKFLKIMFSYNNKELIINETVPNRFSPKSPDKAHLNLHINSLELGDSAVYFCASSQVGLRYGYTFGSGTRLTVV.

The rearrangement joins TRBV13 to TRBJ1-1; D is undetermined. The CDR3 is 13 residues long. Germline-derived CDR1 and CDR2 are PRHDT and FYEKMQ (reference sequence). V lost 5 bases to trimming and J lost 4 bases, with 11 bases between them. CDR3 DNA sequence: TGTGCCAGCAGCCCCGGACGGTCCACTGAAGCTTTCTTT. Translation gives CASSPGRSTEAFF.